One sample yielded the 6 T cell receptor beta chains listed below, sequenced in a study of read filtering for tumor transcriptome and immune sequencing. This library used roughly 430 ng RNA and molecular barcoded adaptors spanning alpha/delta and beta/gamma chains. Via MiXCR, TCRdb re-called the reads, giving one row per CDR3 protein. This sample has tens of thousands of distinct CDR3 sequences, with roughly 18% found just once. The sequencing sample was made of a population of CD138-negative cells sorted from bone marrow. These receptors were obtained from a donor at least 40 years old with multiple myeloma.

The sample holds many counts of this clonotype. The chain employs TRBV20-1 and TRBJ2-7; TRBD2 might be the D (6 bases). CDR1 is DFQATT and CDR2 is SNEGSKA in the germline V gene (reference sequence). This CDR3 region has 12 residues. The ends were cut back, 3 bases at V and 6 bases at J, with 12 bases in the middle. The CDR3: CSASKEAGEQYF. CDR3 bases: TGCAGTGCTAGCAAAGAAGCGGGCGAGCAGTACTTC.

This clonotype was observed a few times. The DNA for the CDR3 is TGCGCCAGCAGCCTGCGGACAGGGCCAAACACTGAAGCTTTCTTT. This gives the protein CASSLRTGPNTEAFF. The chain uses TRBV5-1 and TRBJ1-1, with TRBD1 identical over 8 bases. The V gene end was trimmed by 4 bases and the J gene end by 2 bases; junction bases not matched to a gene: 7. CDR3 size: 15 residues. CDR1 is SGHRS and CDR2 is YFSETQ in the germline V gene. Drawing the rest from reference TRBV5-1 and TRBJ1-1, the complete variable domain is KAGVTQTPRYLIKTRGQQVTLSCSPISGHRSVSWYQQTPGQGLQFLFEYFSETQRNKGNFPGRFSGRQFSNSRSEMNVSTLELGDSALYLCASSLRTGPNTEAFFGQGTRLTVV.

A single count supports this clonotype. A read error may produce the germline difference seen at one junction end. The chain employs TRBV27 and TRBJ1-5; D remains ambiguous. Looked up from germline, CDR1 is MNHEY and CDR2 is SMNVEV (reference sequence). This CDR3 has 16 amino acids. Here the CDR3 DNA reads TGTGCCGGCAGTTTATGGCCCGCCAGGAGCAATCAGCCCCAGCATTTT. It specifies CAGSLWPARSNQPQHF.

The V and J genes are TRBV19 and TRBJ1-5; perhaps TRBD1 as D (6 bases). This CDR3 has 16 residues. Trimming stripped 10 bases from V and 2 bases from J, with 21 bases between. The germline CDR1 and CDR2 sequences are LNHDA and SQIVND (reference sequence). DNA for the CDR3: TGTGCCATCTCCCCTGGGGGCCATAGAGGCAATCAGCCCCAGCATTTT. Translation gives CAISPGGHRGNQPQHF.

The chain has TRBV28 and TRBJ2-7; a weak D match, TRBD1 (5 bases). With 2 bases removed from V and 2 bases from J, the gap between germline ends came to 10 bases. Looked up from germline, CDR1 is MDHEN and CDR2 is SYDVKM. This CDR3 has 14 residues. The CDR3, as DNA: TGTGCCAGCAGTTTAGAGACAGCGACCTACGAGCAGTACTTC. It specifies CASSLETATYEQYF.

A few counts support this clonotype. The chain uses TRBV27 and TRBJ1-5, with TRBD1 matching 12 bases. The V segment lost 0 bases and the J segment 9 bases; nucleotides outside the gene matches: 6. The CDR3 has 16 amino acids. Germline-derived CDR1 and CDR2 are MNHEY and SMNVEV (reference sequence). For the CDR3, the DNA is TGTGCCAGCAGTTTATCCGGGACAGGGGGCACCCCGCCCCAGCATTTT. Its translation is CASSLSGTGGTPPQHF.